Detailed here is one T cell receptor (beta chain). Its specificity is unknown. This sample is part of a study of shared clonotypes between healthy human individuals. General study findings and limits: The low donor count limited represented genetic and exposure-history diversity.

Assay: immunoSEQ multiplex PCR; the TCRdb copy retains only in-frame clones and omits some. This sample carries more than 400,000 clones, 95% to 96% of them seen once, and the ten largest clones take nearly 0.065%. Donors were healthy HIV-negative adults without recently reported acute infections or vaccinations. The split of CD4+ cells yielded CD45RA+ naive and CD45RA-negative memory subsets. Sequencing input: naive CD4+ T cells sorted from blood. The subset here: CD45RA+ positively selected. The clonotype originates from a woman younger than 45 in good health.

The DNA for the CDR3 is TGTGCCAGCAGAAGGGACAGCCATAATGAAAAACTGTTTTTT. Residues: CASRRDSHNEKLFF. The rearrangement uses TRBV6-1 and TRBJ1-4, with 7 bases identical to TRBD1. V gave up 6 bases and J gave up 4 bases; unmatched junction bases: 5. This CDR3 region has 14 residues. Germline V CDR1 and CDR2: MNHNS, SASEGT.